Listed below are T cell receptor beta chains from one sample, sequenced in a study of neurological immune-mediated disorders. MiXCR, run by TCRdb on the 5' RACE reads, gives a single entry per CDR3 protein. The sample has roughly 20,000 distinct CDR3 sequences; 7% to 8.5% are singletons. The material sequenced was CD8+ T cells from blood. These receptors came from a woman aged 25 to 39 with HTLV-1-associated myelopathy (HAM/TSP). Each CDR3 is given with its conserved first and last residue. Fields, in order: D gene, CDR3 length, J gene, clone size, V gene, CDR3 DNA, CDR3 protein. A D gene is named only where the DNA matches it firmly. For some rows the clone size is stated as once, few or many, or as a class when expanded; others skip it.

d_gene: .; len: 17; j_gene: TRBJ1-6; abundance: .; v_gene: TRBV5-1; CDR3nt: TGCGACAGCAGCCTACGACCTACCACTATCAGTAATTCACCCCTCCACTTT; CDR3aa: CDSSLRPTTISNSPLHF
d_gene: .; len: 15; j_gene: TRBJ2-7; abundance: .; v_gene: TRBV3-1; CDR3nt: TGTGCCAGCAGCCGAGAGGAAGCAGACGCCTACGAGCAGTACTTC; CDR3aa: CASSREEADAYEQYF
d_gene: .; len: 19; j_gene: TRBJ2-7; abundance: many; v_gene: TRBV7-9; CDR3nt: TGTGCCAGCAGCTCTTACAGACAGTATAACTACGAGTATAACTACGAGCAGTACTTC; CDR3aa: CASSSYRQYNYEYNYEQYF
d_gene: TRBD1; len: 13; j_gene: TRBJ1-1; abundance: .; v_gene: TRBV2; CDR3nt: TGTGCCAGCATTTGGACAGGGGGCCCTGAAGCTTTCTTT; CDR3aa: CASIWTGGPEAFF
d_gene: .; len: 12; j_gene: TRBJ2-1; abundance: many; v_gene: TRBV29-1; CDR3nt: TGCAGCGTGGGGGGGGTAGGGGGTGAGCAGTTCTTC; CDR3aa: CSVGGVGGEQFF
d_gene: .; len: 15; j_gene: TRBJ1-5; abundance: many; v_gene: TRBV12-3/TRBV12-4; CDR3nt: TGTGCCAGCAGCCCGATCGACGGCTTAAATCAGCCCCAGCATTTT; CDR3aa: CASSPIDGLNQPQHF
d_gene: .; len: 12; j_gene: TRBJ2-1; abundance: many; v_gene: TRBV6-5; CDR3nt: TGTGCCAGCAGGAGCTCCTACAATGAGCAGTTCTTC; CDR3aa: CASRSSYNEQFF
d_gene: TRBD1; len: 14; j_gene: TRBJ1-2; abundance: many; v_gene: TRBV29-1; CDR3nt: TGCAGCGTTGAAATTGGAACAGGGGTCCATGGCTACACCTTC; CDR3aa: CSVEIGTGVHGYTF
d_gene: TRBD1; len: 13; j_gene: TRBJ1-5; abundance: many; v_gene: TRBV10-2; CDR3nt: TGCGCCAGCAGATCGGACAGGAATCAGCCCCAGCATTTT; CDR3aa: CASRSDRNQPQHF
d_gene: .; len: 14; j_gene: TRBJ2-1; abundance: .; v_gene: TRBV13; CDR3nt: TGTGCCAGCAGCTTAGGGGGCCGGAACAATGAGCAGTTCTTC; CDR3aa: CASSLGGRNNEQFF
d_gene: .; len: 11; j_gene: TRBJ2-1; abundance: many; v_gene: TRBV5-1; CDR3nt: TGCGCCAGCAGCTTGGGCAATGAGCAGTTCTTC; CDR3aa: CASSLGNEQFF
d_gene: TRBD1; len: 13; j_gene: TRBJ2-2; abundance: many; v_gene: TRBV20-1; CDR3nt: TGCAGTGCCGAAACAGGGGGGACCGGGGAGCTGTTTTTT; CDR3aa: CSAETGGTGELFF
d_gene: .; len: 16; j_gene: TRBJ1-5; abundance: many; v_gene: TRBV11-2; CDR3nt: TGTGCCAGCAGCTTAGGGCCCCACCATAGCAATCAGCCCCAGCATTTT; CDR3aa: CASSLGPHHSNQPQHF
d_gene: .; len: 18; j_gene: TRBJ2-1; abundance: many; v_gene: TRBV7-8; CDR3nt: TGTGCCAGCAGCTTAGCCCGGGCCCTGCCAGGCCAAAGCAATGAGCAGTTCTTC; CDR3aa: CASSLARALPGQSNEQFF
d_gene: TRBD1; len: 14; j_gene: TRBJ2-7; abundance: many; v_gene: TRBV20-1; CDR3nt: TGCAGTGCAAGTTACAGGGGGCAGTTGTACGAGCAGTACTTC; CDR3aa: CSASYRGQLYEQYF
d_gene: TRBD2; len: 17; j_gene: TRBJ2-1; abundance: many; v_gene: TRBV20-1; CDR3nt: TGCAGTGCTAGAGATCGAAGTAAGCGGGGGGGCGGTGATGAGCAGTTCTTC; CDR3aa: CSARDRSKRGGGDEQFF
d_gene: .; len: 14; j_gene: TRBJ1-6; abundance: .; v_gene: TRBV12-3/TRBV12-4; CDR3nt: TGTGCCAGCAGTTTGGGCGGTGGTTATTCACACCTCCACTTT; CDR3aa: CASSLGGGYSHLHF
d_gene: TRBD1; len: 17; j_gene: TRBJ2-7; abundance: many; v_gene: TRBV11-2; CDR3nt: TGTGCCAGCAGCTTAGCTTACGGGACAGGGGAATTCTACGAGCAGTACTTC; CDR3aa: CASSLAYGTGEFYEQYF
d_gene: .; len: 14; j_gene: TRBJ2-7; abundance: many; v_gene: TRBV7-8; CDR3nt: TGTGCCAGCAGCTTATCGGAGGGATCCGTCGAGCAGTACTTC; CDR3aa: CASSLSEGSVEQYF
d_gene: .; len: 11; j_gene: TRBJ2-1; abundance: .; v_gene: TRBV12-5; CDR3nt: TGTGCTAGTGGTGGATCGGGGAAAGTGTTCTTC; CDR3aa: CASGGSGKVFF
d_gene: .; len: 15; j_gene: TRBJ2-3; abundance: many; v_gene: TRBV29-1; CDR3nt: TGCAGCGTTGAAGGATCCAGGGGGGCCACAGATACGCAGTATTTT; CDR3aa: CSVEGSRGATDTQYF
d_gene: TRBD2; len: 17; j_gene: TRBJ2-7; abundance: many; v_gene: TRBV3-1; CDR3nt: TGTGCCAGCAGCCAAGTACGGCTAGCGGGGGCCCGGTACGAGCAGTACTTC; CDR3aa: CASSQVRLAGARYEQYF
d_gene: .; len: 15; j_gene: TRBJ2-7; abundance: many; v_gene: TRBV29-1; CDR3nt: TGCAGCGTTGAAGATCTCGCGGACCGGCCCTACGAGCAGTACTTC; CDR3aa: CSVEDLADRPYEQYF
d_gene: TRBD2; len: 16; j_gene: TRBJ2-1; abundance: many; v_gene: TRBV20-1; CDR3nt: TGCAGTGCTAGCCCCCCCGGCGGGGGGGCTTGGGATGAGCAGTTCTTC; CDR3aa: CSASPPGGGAWDEQFF
d_gene: TRBD1; len: 13; j_gene: TRBJ1-2; abundance: many; v_gene: TRBV11-2; CDR3nt: TGTGCCAGCAGTTTAGGGACAGGGAATGGCTACACCTTC; CDR3aa: CASSLGTGNGYTF
d_gene: .; len: 16; j_gene: TRBJ2-1; abundance: many; v_gene: TRBV7-9; CDR3nt: TGTGCCAGCAGCCGACAGGTGGGAGAGTCCTACAATGAGCAGTTCTTC; CDR3aa: CASSRQVGESYNEQFF
d_gene: TRBD1; len: 18; j_gene: TRBJ1-4; abundance: many; v_gene: TRBV27; CDR3nt: TGTGCCAGCAGTCCCTCCTCGGACAGGGAGCAGGTGGATGAAAAACTGTTTTTT; CDR3aa: CASSPSSDREQVDEKLFF
d_gene: .; len: 12; j_gene: TRBJ1-1; abundance: many; v_gene: TRBV7-9; CDR3nt: TGTGCCAGCAGCTTTGGGGACACTGAAGCTTTCTTT; CDR3aa: CASSFGDTEAFF
d_gene: .; len: 16; j_gene: TRBJ2-3; abundance: many; v_gene: TRBV24-1; CDR3nt: TGTGCCACCAGTGATCCGCGAGGGACTAGCACAGATACGCAGTATTTT; CDR3aa: CATSDPRGTSTDTQYF
d_gene: .; len: 15; j_gene: TRBJ2-3; abundance: many; v_gene: TRBV5-1; CDR3nt: TGCGCCAGCAGCTTTTCATCCTGGGGGACAGATACGCAGTATTTT; CDR3aa: CASSFSSWGTDTQYF
d_gene: TRBD1; len: 14; j_gene: TRBJ1-4; abundance: many; v_gene: TRBV6-6; CDR3nt: TGTGCCAGCAGTTGGACAGGGCTTAATGAAAAACTGTTTTTT; CDR3aa: CASSWTGLNEKLFF
d_gene: .; len: 15; j_gene: TRBJ2-3; abundance: many; v_gene: TRBV3-1; CDR3nt: TGTGCCAGCAGCCAAGGGGTGGACGAGACAGATACGCAGTATTTT; CDR3aa: CASSQGVDETDTQYF
d_gene: .; len: 14; j_gene: TRBJ1-1; abundance: many; v_gene: TRBV7-9; CDR3nt: TGTGCCAGCAGCTTAGATGGCTCTAACACTGAAGCTTTCTTT; CDR3aa: CASSLDGSNTEAFF
d_gene: .; len: 16; j_gene: TRBJ2-7; abundance: many; v_gene: TRBV7-9; CDR3nt: TGTGCCAGCAGCGCCTCGGCAGGGGTAAAGAATTACGAGCAGTACTTC; CDR3aa: CASSASAGVKNYEQYF
d_gene: .; len: 16; j_gene: TRBJ2-3; abundance: many; v_gene: TRBV5-1; CDR3nt: TGCGCCAGCAGCCAACCAGGGGAAGAAATCACAGATACGCAGTATTTT; CDR3aa: CASSQPGEEITDTQYF
d_gene: TRBD1; len: 12; j_gene: TRBJ1-2; abundance: many; v_gene: TRBV29-1; CDR3nt: TGCAGCGTTCCACAGGGGTCCTATGGCTACACCTTC; CDR3aa: CSVPQGSYGYTF
d_gene: .; len: 12; j_gene: TRBJ1-1; abundance: many; v_gene: TRBV20-1; CDR3nt: TGCAGTGCTAGTTGGGGGGACACTGAAGCTTTCTTT; CDR3aa: CSASWGDTEAFF
d_gene: TRBD1; len: 14; j_gene: TRBJ1-1; abundance: many; v_gene: TRBV6-5; CDR3nt: TGTGCCAGCAGTTTCAGGGGGCAGTACACTGAAGCTTTCTTT; CDR3aa: CASSFRGQYTEAFF
d_gene: .; len: 11; j_gene: TRBJ1-2; abundance: many; v_gene: TRBV29-1; CDR3nt: TGCAGCGTTGAAGGGGGCGATGGCTACACCTTC; CDR3aa: CSVEGGDGYTF
d_gene: .; len: 18; j_gene: TRBJ2-2; abundance: .; v_gene: TRBV7-8; CDR3nt: TGTGCCAGAAGCTTAGGGAGGTACAGAAAAGAGGACACCGGGGAGCTGTTTTTT; CDR3aa: CARSLGRYRKEDTGELFF
d_gene: .; len: 14; j_gene: TRBJ2-7; abundance: many; v_gene: TRBV5-1; CDR3nt: TGCGCCAGCAGCTTGGAGGCGACGAACTACGAGCAGTACTTC; CDR3aa: CASSLEATNYEQYF
d_gene: .; len: 13; j_gene: TRBJ1-1; abundance: many; v_gene: TRBV5-1; CDR3nt: TGCGCCAGCAGCTTGGCTTTGAACACTGAAGCTTTCTTT; CDR3aa: CASSLALNTEAFF
d_gene: .; len: 13; j_gene: TRBJ2-5; abundance: many; v_gene: TRBV25-1; CDR3nt: TGTGCCAGCAGTGAGATACTAGGGGAGACCCAGTACTTC; CDR3aa: CASSEILGETQYF
d_gene: .; len: 15; j_gene: TRBJ1-5; abundance: few; v_gene: TRBV2; CDR3nt: TGTGCCAGCAGTGAAGCGCCGAGGGGGAATCAGCCCCAGCATTTT; CDR3aa: CASSEAPRGNQPQHF
d_gene: .; len: 15; j_gene: TRBJ2-2; abundance: .; v_gene: TRBV4-1; CDR3nt: TGCGCCAGCAGCCGCCGTACGAGACAGGACGGGGAGTTGTTTTTT; CDR3aa: CASSRRTRQDGELFF
d_gene: .; len: 11; j_gene: TRBJ2-1; abundance: many; v_gene: TRBV20-1; CDR3nt: TGCAGTGCTAGAGGGGTAGTTGAGCAGTTCTTC; CDR3aa: CSARGVVEQFF
d_gene: TRBD1; len: 16; j_gene: TRBJ1-1; abundance: many; v_gene: TRBV7-6; CDR3nt: TGTGCCAGCAGCCTCACAAGGGGAGGGGGCCATACTGAAGCTTTCTTT; CDR3aa: CASSLTRGGGHTEAFF
d_gene: .; len: 12; j_gene: TRBJ2-2; abundance: many; v_gene: TRBV18; CDR3nt: TGTGCCAGCTCACCAACATCCGGGGAGCTGTTTTTT; CDR3aa: CASSPTSGELFF
d_gene: .; len: 15; j_gene: TRBJ2-7; abundance: many; v_gene: TRBV5-5; CDR3nt: TGTGCCAGCAGCTTCGGCTGGACAGAACTCTACGAGCAGTACTTC; CDR3aa: CASSFGWTELYEQYF
d_gene: TRBD2; len: 15; j_gene: TRBJ2-3; abundance: many; v_gene: TRBV6-5; CDR3nt: TGTGCCAGCAGTTACGGACTAGCAGTCTCAGATACGCAGTATTTT; CDR3aa: CASSYGLAVSDTQYF
d_gene: .; len: 12; j_gene: TRBJ2-2; abundance: many; v_gene: TRBV6-2/TRBV6-3; CDR3nt: TGTGCCAGCAGTACCGGCACCGGGGAGCTGTTTTTT; CDR3aa: CASSTGTGELFF
d_gene: .; len: 13; j_gene: TRBJ1-1; abundance: many; v_gene: TRBV7-8; CDR3nt: TGTGCCAGCAGCTTAAATAAGAGGACTGAAGCTTTCTTT; CDR3aa: CASSLNKRTEAFF